This T cell receptor (beta chain) was found in a study of cytomegalovirus exposure and HLA in healthy donors (TCRdb year 2017). Notes on the research overall: An earlier analysis of approximately 640 of the donors reported approximately 300 Gb of sequence data and around 120 million unique TCR beta sequences from about 179 million T cells. Roughly 300 gigabases of sequencing data and approximately 93 million unique TCR sequences were included in an early release covering over 600 HLA-typed donors. The genetic ancestry cluster associated with self-reported Caucasian donors included 81% of the 398 genotyped donors. The study aimed to test whether cataloging public T cell receptors could reveal signatures of past pathogen exposure. The T cell repertoires of around 730 subjects were profiled by immunosequencing and related to cytomegalovirus serostatus. Along with the approximately 620-subject first cohort, a separate validation cohort of roughly 110 different subjects was used. High-throughput TCR immunosequencing, statistical association of individual TCRs with disease status, and machine learning were combined to predict cytomegalovirus infection status. A later analysis re-examined previously published TCR beta repertoires from just over 650 donors and added high-resolution HLA genotyping to investigate patterns of TCR occurrence. In the later analysis, no new phenotypic data were used to find candidate immune exposures; instead, reliance was placed on TCR beta sequences and their occurrence across donors. An earlier analysis of approximately 580 of the donors used high-throughput TCR beta sequencing to judge whether each TCR beta V gene segment behaved as functional or pseudogenic. Donor age, sex, ethnicity and CMV serostatus were compiled together with the repertoire data. In a later genetic analysis, genome-wide SNP genotypes for about 55% of the roughly 670 donors were used, and that subset was treated as a discovery cohort. Every repertoire in the discovery cohort had been generated on one and the same sequencing platform. HLA typing covered class I and class II loci at four-digit resolution. The number of donors typed differed by locus, with roughly 620-630 for A, B, C, DRB1 and DQB1, around 500 for DQA1, about 610 for DPA1, and approximately 470 for DPB1. Several DR-DQ haplotypes were treated as single units for association and clustering because of strong linkage in the cohort. Among roughly 400 genotyped donors of the cohort, an average of roughly 230,000 unique TCR beta nucleotide sequences was sequenced per donor, of which 15% to 20% were non-productive.

The cohort comprised 666 healthy bone marrow donors. Cohort members were all nominally healthy when sampled, although unrecorded immune exposures were likely present. The donor tested CMV seronegative, placing the donor among the 350 to 400 seronegative members of the cohort. Every donor gave a peripheral blood sample, and the peripheral blood mononuclear cells from that sample were used for TCR beta sequencing. The Qiagen DNeasy Blood Extraction Kit was used to extract genomic DNA from the blood cell samples. Study-wide conclusions, independent of this receptor: According to a later analysis, TCR association rates differed among HLA loci, with DRB1 alleles showing the most associated TCRs and HLA-C alleles showing the fewest. HLA typing was unavailable for some donors at each locus, so association tests used only the typed subset. Assigning TCR associations to individual alleles was difficult when HLA alleles, especially DR and DQ, strongly co-occurred. Roughly 15 rarely observed V segments, including chromosome 9 orphons, were excluded from the earlier analysis of almost 600 of the donors because counts were too low. A later analysis reported that several top co-occurrence clusters appeared linked to parvovirus B19, influenza, CMV and Epstein-Barr virus. The presence/absence analyses assumed that sequencing depth was roughly uniform across donors, and that assumption may not be true. At a false discovery rate of 0.05, a later analysis linked around 15,000 TCR beta sequences to specific HLA alleles. The sequencing pipeline was judged likely to have produced a cluster of highly shared sequence variants as a technical artifact. A few of the identified cytomegalovirus-associated TCR beta chains were confirmed in vitro to be specific for cytomegalovirus antigens. A later analysis found that most CMV-associated TCR beta chains appeared HLA-restricted, with HLA associations seemingly driven largely by CMV exposure. In a later genetic analysis, fewer N-insertions in productive TCRs were reported among donors in an Asian-associated ancestry cluster than the roughly 700-donor mean. In this cohort, only TCR beta chains were sequenced, and detectable features were limited by the absence of alpha or paired-chain data. The authors suggested that the approach could potentially be generalized to other disease states and immunological phenotypes. Broadly in line with IMGT annotations, most TCR beta V segments showed up in productive rearrangements about 87% or about 30% of the time in an earlier analysis of several hundred of the donors. The classifier was reported to diagnose cytomegalovirus status with high specificity and sensitivity in both the original cohort and the validation cohort. Across donors, most TCR sequences were observed very rarely, whereas some public TCRs were present in many individuals. The only immune exposure information available for the cohort was CMV serostatus. The study gave a list of 150 to 200 TCR beta chains associated with cytomegalovirus. A further reported finding was that TCR beta sequences accurately predicted the HLA-A and HLA-B alleles for most subjects in the first cohort. Some IMGT-functional V segments, including TRBV6-2 and TRBV6-3, could not be distinguished by the 87-base-pair reads and were therefore excluded. V-gene and J-gene trimming of TCR beta chains was associated with a missense DCLRE1C variant in a later genetic analysis, and the association was replicated in an independent cohort. In a later analysis, HLA-associated TCR beta chains showed more clonal expansion and lower generation probabilities than non-associated chains that were equally common. Correlated functional status among segregating V segments might reflect linkage disequilibrium, but an unknown experimental factor could not be ruled out.

Turning to this clone: What antigen it recognizes has not been identified.

Library preparation used the immunoSEQ multiplex PCR assay. For the multiplex PCR, a mixture combining 60 forward primers for TCR Vbeta segments and 13 reverse primers for TCR Jbeta segments was used. The CDR3 region of rearranged TCR beta genes was amplified from genomic DNA with a multiplex PCR assay. On the Illumina HiSeq System, the amplified TCR beta libraries were sequenced as 87-base-pair reads. The paper's processing steps were these. A later analysis counted tens of millions of unique TCR beta chains across the 550 to 700 repertoires, and about 10 million of these chains were shared by at least two donors. Raw reads were error-corrected and collapsed into unique sequences with a nearest-neighbor algorithm that merged closely related sequences to remove PCR and sequencing errors. CDR3 sequences were aligned to IMGT reference sequences to assign V, D and J gene segments. For a sequence to be retained, a match of at least six nucleotides to both a V gene segment and a J gene segment was required. Rearrangements were classified as productive when the CDR3 lacked stop codons and remained in frame with V and J, and all other rearrangements were classified as non-productive. CDR3 was defined according to IMGT convention as the region running from the second conserved V-encoded cysteine to the conserved J-encoded phenylalanine. In an earlier analysis of more than 550 of the donors, sequences lacking an unambiguous match to a single V gene segment were excluded. In an earlier analysis of some 590 of the donors, a V segment was called functional when productive rearrangements were above 56.7%, and segregating when the standard deviation between donors exceeded 5%. A statistical classification framework was built for diagnosing cytomegalovirus status from the catalog of TCR beta chain sequences. A later analysis assigned V and J genes by comparing TCR nucleotide sequences with IMGT/GENE-DB human TR gene sequences. In a later analysis, CDR3 sequences and most-parsimonious VDJ recombination scenarios were assigned using the TCRdist pipeline. In a later analysis, each TCR beta chain was defined by its CDR3 amino acid sequence together with its V-gene family, and reads lacking a unique V-gene family were excluded. As a way to deal with suspected cross-contamination and a sequencing artifact, a later analysis dropped more than 500 nucleotide sequences that were highly shared and had low generation probability. In a later analysis, a clonal expansion index was calculated for each public chain from normalized within-repertoire ranks of inferred template counts. A later analysis computed generation probabilities with a VDJ recombination model fitted to out-of-frame rearrangements, and checked the results against IGoR. Hypergeometric tests were used in a later analysis to score TCR-TCR, TCR-HLA and TCR-CMV co-occurrence, with a repertoire-size bias correction applied to the TCR pairs. False discovery rates were estimated in a later analysis by permuting HLA or CMV assignments 20 times. In a later analysis, co-occurring TCRs were grouped using DBSCAN, with TCRdist sequence similarity added in when clustering inside HLA-allele-positive subsets. For co-occurrence clustering, repertoires with fewer than 30,000 or more than 120,000 public chains were excluded, along with five repertoires with anomalous nucleotide sharing. The source is immuneACCESS, and TCRdb retained only in-frame sequences with V and J called. Part of the clones is not carried over; for the studies checked, unresolved V genes explain less than half of this, and the remainder is unexplained. V and J calls and clone size are given by that table; D and trimming were obtained from the DNA. The sample's clone listing holds nearly 200,000 clones. Around 0.74% of the sample goes to the ten largest clones.

Reading from cysteine to phenylalanine, the CDR3 counts 15 amino acids. The sequence is cut down to CDR3 DNA, 45 bases in frame from base 1. A distance of 9 bases separates the germline ends of V and J, which lose 1 base and 0 bases respectively. The germline V gene specifies SGHRS as CDR1 and YFSETQ as CDR2. Sequencing input: PBMCs. The origin of this receptor is a boy younger than 18 in good health and CMV-seronegative. The rearrangement combines TRBV5-1 with TRBJ2-3; possibly the D gene is TRBD2, per 5 matching bases. The sequence in DNA is TGCGCCAGCAGCTTGCGGGATCCTAGCACAGATACGCAGTATTTT. Its protein is CASSLRDPSTDTQYF.